These 13 T cell receptor beta chains came from one sample sequenced in a study of shared clonotypes between healthy human individuals. Terminally differentiated effector memory CD45RA+ cells were excluded by CCR7 positive selection of CD45RO-negative cells. Using immunoSEQ multiplex PCR, the repertoire was profiled, and TCRdb retains in-frame clones only, with some absent. The top ten clones hold 1.2% of a sample with around 2,100,000 clones, approximately 94% of them seen once. Input material: naive CD8+ T cells sorted from blood. These receptors all stem from a man between 18 and 29 years old in good health.

The gene calls are TRBV6-5 and TRBJ2-1; 14 nucleotides line up with TRBD2. CDR3 length: 15 residues. The trim removed 8 bases at V and 4 bases at J, leaving 4 bases unmatched. Germline CDR1 reads MNHEY; CDR2 reads SVGAGI. The CDR3 spells CASGGLAGVYNEQFF. The DNA of the CDR3 is TGTGCCAGCGGGGGACTAGCGGGAGTATACAATGAGCAGTTCTTC.

V is TRBV28 and J is TRBJ1-5, with TRBD1 matching over 8 bases. This CDR3 spans 17 amino acids. Looked up from germline, CDR1 is MDHEN and CDR2 is SYDVKM. The junction had 9 bases not matched to a gene; V was cut back by 3 bases and J by 2 bases. The CDR3: CASSFGRGRVGNQPQHF. The CDR3 DNA reads as TGTGCCAGCAGTTTTGGCAGGGGGCGGGTGGGCAATCAGCCCCAGCATTTT.

The chain employs TRBV11-2 and TRBJ2-4, with D perhaps assigned TRBD1 or TRBD2 (5 bases each). The V end was cut by 8 bases, the J end by 9 bases, with 14 bases between. CDR3 length: 12 residues. Germline V gene data show CDR1 as SGHAT and CDR2 as FQNNGV. In DNA, the CDR3 is TGTGCCAGCGGCCCAACAGGAGGCATTCAGTACTTC. Its translation is CASGPTGGIQYF.

The chain combines TRBV9 with TRBJ2-7; TRBD1 agrees at 10 bases. The CDR3 is 15 amino acids. V was pared by 3 bases and J by 7 bases, with 10 bases of the junction left unmatched. CDR1 and CDR2 from the germline V gene are SGDLS and YYNGEE. CDR3 amino acids: CASSAAGTGVSEQYF. CDR3 DNA sequence: TGTGCCAGCAGCGCCGCCGGGACAGGGGTTTCGGAGCAGTACTTC.

Points on this clone: Other DNA sequences in the same sample also yield this CDR3. The V gene is TRBV7-9, the J gene TRBJ2-1; D not certain. The V end was cut by 0 bases, the J end by 7 bases, with 4 bases between. The CDR3 length is 12 residues. CDR1 and CDR2 from the germline V gene are SEHNR and FQNEAQ (reference sequence). For the CDR3, the DNA is TGTGCCAGCAGCTTAGCATCAAATGAGCAGTTCTTC. It translates to CASSLASNEQFF.

This CDR3 reads CASSLREVGEQYF. The CDR3 nucleotides read TGTGCCAGCAGTTTACGTGAAGTAGGAGAGCAGTACTTC. The rearrangement joins TRBV27 to TRBJ2-7; D is unclear. The CDR3 covers 13 residues. Looked up from germline, CDR1 is MNHEY and CDR2 is SMNVEV (reference sequence). V lost 2 bases and J 7 bases, leaving 12 bases between the germline ends.

The chain links TRBV29-1 to TRBJ2-1; 8 bases are shared with TRBD1. Germline trimming cut 2 bases from V and 2 bases from J; bases unmatched to any gene: 5. This CDR3 has 15 amino acids. Germline V gives CDR1 SQVTM, CDR2 ANQGSEA. The CDR3 loop is CSVEPLDRAYNEQFF. CDR3 nucleotides: TGCAGCGTTGAACCTCTGGACAGGGCCTACAATGAGCAGTTCTTC.

On this clone: The identical CDR3 is also encoded by other nucleotide sequences in the sample. CDR3 in amino acids: CASSQVSGETQYF. Written as DNA, the CDR3 is TGCGCCAGCAGCCAAGTCTCGGGGGAGACCCAGTACTTC. The V gene is TRBV4-1, the J gene TRBJ2-5; tentatively, D is TRBD2 (5 bases). Trimming took 1 base from V and 5 from J, leaving 8 bases between them. Germline values: CDR1 MGHRA, CDR2 YSYEKL. This CDR3 has 13 residues.

The chain employs TRBV2 and TRBJ2-3; 8 bases agree with TRBD1. The CDR3 sequence is 15 residues long. J was trimmed by 1 base and V by 8 bases; bases with no gene match: 8. The V gene's germline CDR1 is SNHLY and CDR2 FYNNEI. The CDR3 DNA sequence: TGTGCCAGCGACCCCGGGACAGGAGGCACAGATACGCAGTATTTT. It yields the protein CASDPGTGGTDTQYF.

This chain uses TRBV7-9 with TRBJ2-3; D is unresolved. The germline gives CDR1 SEHNR, CDR2 FQNEAQ (reference sequence). V lost 8 bases and J 1 base, leaving 13 bases between the germline ends. This CDR3 spans 14 amino acids. CDR3 residues: CASPGAPGTDTQYF. The DNA for the CDR3 is TGTGCCAGCCCTGGAGCTCCTGGCACAGATACGCAGTATTTT.

The CDR3 DNA sequence: TGCGCCAGCAGCCATGACAGGACCTTCGGCTACGAGCAGTACTTC. This codes for CASSHDRTFGYEQYF. The chain joins TRBV4-1 to TRBJ2-7, with D possibly TRBD1 on 6 matching bases. CDR1 is MGHRA, CDR2 YSYEKL, per germline. V was clipped by 3 bases and J by 3 bases, with 15 bases between them. The CDR3 runs 15 residues.

This clone was found once. The V and J genes are TRBV12-1 and TRBJ1-6; whether TRBD1, the table's D call, matches the DNA was not checked. TRBV12-1 is termed a pseudogene. This CDR3 is 16 amino acids long. The CDR3: CASSFVGGPYNSPLHF. Here the CDR3 DNA reads TGTGCCAGCAGCTTTGTAGGGGGCCCCTATAATTCACCCCTCCACTTT.

The rearrangement uses TRBV15 and TRBJ2-3; TRBD2 matches at 7 bases. Germline CDR1 LNHNV, CDR2 YYDKDF (reference sequence). V gave up 0 bases and J gave up 2 bases; unmatched junction bases: 8. The CDR3 contains 17 residues. CDR3 coding DNA: TGTGCCACCAGCAGAGATTCCTGGGAGGGGCCCACAGATACGCAGTATTTT. Protein: CATSRDSWEGPTDTQYF.